This T cell receptor (beta chain) was sequenced for a study of blood T cell repertoires in COVID-19. The assay was immunoSEQ multiplex PCR, and TCRdb's table has in-frame clones only and misses some. In the table there are approximately 240,000 clones, 80% to 90% of which are singletons. This CDR3 has 16 residues. The V segment lost 5 bases and the J segment 2 bases; nucleotides outside the gene matches: 7. Germline lookup yields CDR1 SEHNR and CDR2 FQNEAQ (reference sequence). The TCR originated in a man over 45 with acute or convalescent COVID-19. The chain is built from TRBV7-9 and TRBJ2-5; 11 bases align to TRBD2. The sample taken for sequencing was peripheral blood. The CDR3 bases are TGTGCCAGCAGCCCACCGCTAGCGGGGGGTCAAGAGACCCAGTACTTC. Translation gives CASSPPLAGGQETQYF.